The rows below give T cell receptor beta chains drawn from one sample of a study of OX40 agonist ivuxolimab in advanced cancers. The assay was immunoSEQ multiplex PCR, and TCRdb's table has in-frame clones only and misses some. The sample includes 55,000 to 70,000 clones, around nine tenths of them seen just once. The sample consisted of CD4+ or CD8+ T cells sorted from blood, taken in a trial of the OX40 agonist ivuxolimab. The receptors come from an adult with an advanced solid tumor such as melanoma, head and neck, liver or kidney cancer. The CDR3 runs from the conserved cysteine through the conserved F or W. A D gene is named only where the DNA matches it firmly. Clone size is stated in some rows and not others, as once, few, many or a class when expanded.

d_gene | abundance | j_gene | v_gene | CDR3nt | CDR3aa
TRBD1 | once | TRBJ1-5 | TRBV4-2 | TGTGCCAGCAGCCAAGAGCCCGGGACAGATAATCAGCCCCAGCATTTT | CASSQEPGTDNQPQHF
NA | once | TRBJ1-5 | TRBV5-5 | TGTGCCAGCTCCCAGGAAGGTCTTTATAGCAATCAGCCCCAGCATTTT | CASSQEGLYSNQPQHF
NA | NA | TRBJ2-3 | TRBV7-2 | TGTGCCAGCAGCTTATTGTCCACCGGAGGGGGAGATACGCAGTATTTT | CASSLLSTGGGDTQYF
NA | NA | TRBJ2-7 | TRBV19 | TGTGCCAGTAGTCTCGGACGAGGGGAGGAGCAGTACTTC | CASSLGRGEEQYF
TRBD1 | NA | TRBJ1-4 | TRBV5-1 | TGCGCCAGCAGCTTGGAGGGAAGGGGGCGTTTGGGTGAAAAACTGTTTTTT | CASSLEGRGRLGEKLFF
NA | NA | TRBJ1-2 | TRBV27 | TGTGCCAGCAGTTTATATGGGCCCCCATCCGCCAATGGCTACACCTTC | CASSLYGPPSANGYTF
NA | NA | TRBJ2-7 | TRBV27 | TGTGCCAGCAGTCGAAGGGACGGGACGCCGGGCGAGCAGTACTTC | CASSRRDGTPGEQYF
TRBD1 | NA | TRBJ1-2 | TRBV30 | TGTGCCTGGAGTCCCGGGACAGGGAATGGCTACACCTTC | CAWSPGTGNGYTF
NA | NA | TRBJ1-1 | TRBV28 | TGTGCCAGCAGTTTTCCGTTTTCATCCGAAGCTTTCTTT | CASSFPFSSEAFF
TRBD1 | NA | TRBJ2-2 | TRBV6-5 | TGTGCCAGCAACAGGGGAAACACCGGGGAGCTGTTTTTT | CASNRGNTGELFF
NA | NA | TRBJ1-5 | TRBV18 | TGTGCCAGCTCACCCGATAGCAATCAGCCCCAGCATTTT | CASSPDSNQPQHF
TRBD2 | NA | TRBJ2-2 | TRBV9 | TGTGCCAGCAGCGGGACGAGCGGGGTTAACACCGGGGAGCTGTTTTTT | CASSGTSGVNTGELFF
NA | NA | TRBJ2-5 | TRBV7-8 | TGTGCCAGCAGAGAACGGGGGGCTGAAGGGGCCCAGTACTTC | CASRERGAEGAQYF
TRBD2 | NA | TRBJ2-1 | TRBV5-1 | TGCGCCAGCACCCATACGGGACTAGCGAGAGATCTTAATGAGCAGTTCTTC | CASTHTGLARDLNEQFF
NA | NA | TRBJ1-1 | TRBV5-1 | TGCGCCAGCTGGCGAACGGAGGGAAGGTCCACTGAAGCTTTCTTT | CASWRTEGRSTEAFF
TRBD2 | NA | TRBJ2-5 | TRBV5-1 | TGCGCCAGCAGCTTGGTTGCTAGCGGGGGGGCCGTGGGAGAGACCCAGTACTTC | CASSLVASGGAVGETQYF
NA | few | TRBJ1-3 | TRBV27 | TGTGCCAGCAGTTTCGACTCTGGAAACACCATATATTTT | CASSFDSGNTIYF
TRBD1 | NA | TRBJ2-3 | TRBV19 | TGTGCCAGTAGTATCCAGGGGGAAATCACAGATACGCAGTATTTT | CASSIQGEITDTQYF
TRBD2 | NA | TRBJ2-3 | TRBV30 | TGTGCCTGGAAAACTAGCGGGATCAAGACGCAGTATTTT | CAWKTSGIKTQYF
TRBD2 | NA | TRBJ2-2 | TRBV5-6 | TGTGCCAGCAGACCAACGGGGTCGGGGGGCACCGGGGAGCTGTTTTTT | CASRPTGSGGTGELFF
NA | NA | TRBJ1-1 | TRBV2 | TGTGCCAGCAGTGAGGATCAGGTAACATGGGGCACTGAAGCTTTCTTT | CASSEDQVTWGTEAFF
NA | NA | TRBJ2-5 | TRBV28 | TGTGCCAGCAGTTTTTCGACAGTCCAAGAGACCCAGTACTTC | CASSFSTVQETQYF
NA | NA | TRBJ1-6 | TRBV14 | TGTGCCAGCAGCCAAGCGGCCAGGGCGTCCTATAATTCACCCCTCCACTTT | CASSQAARASYNSPLHF
NA | NA | TRBJ1-5 | TRBV6-5 | TGTGCCAGCAGTTACTCGAGTCAGTCGAATCAGCCCCAGCATTTT | CASSYSSQSNQPQHF
NA | NA | TRBJ2-7 | TRBV28 | TGTGCCAGCAGAACTGAGGGGTACGAGCAGTACTTC | CASRTEGYEQYF
NA | once | TRBJ2-2 | TRBV9 | TGTGCCAGCAGCGGCAGAGTCAGCACCGGGGAGCTGTTTTTT | CASSGRVSTGELFF
NA | NA | TRBJ2-3 | TRBV15 | TGTGCCACCAGCAGAGATCGGGCTTCAGATACGCAGTATTTT | CATSRDRASDTQYF
NA | NA | TRBJ1-2 | TRBV7-9 | TGTGCCAGCGAAGGGACGGCTAACTATGGCTACACCTTC | CASEGTANYGYTF
TRBD1 | NA | TRBJ2-7 | TRBV7-8 | TGTGCCAGCAGCTCGACAGGGTCCTACGAGCAGTACTTC | CASSSTGSYEQYF
NA | NA | TRBJ2-7 | TRBV4-3 | TGCGCCAGCAGCCACGGGCCAGGATCAAATTTCTACGAGCAGTACTTC | CASSHGPGSNFYEQYF
NA | NA | TRBJ2-3 | TRBV9 | TGTGCCAGCAGCGTAGCTACTATCCCAGATACGCAGTATTTT | CASSVATIPDTQYF
TRBD1 | NA | TRBJ2-7 | TRBV7-2 | TGTGCCAGCAGCCCCATGGGACAGGGGTCCTACGAGCAGTACTTC | CASSPMGQGSYEQYF
TRBD2 | NA | TRBJ2-7 | TRBV29-1 | TGCAGCGTTGCGGCTAGCGGGGGTCGCGAGCAGTACTTC | CSVAASGGREQYF
NA | NA | TRBJ2-2 | TRBV7-7 | TGTGCCAGCAGCTTGGGGCGGACTATATCCACCGGGGAGCTGTTTTTT | CASSLGRTISTGELFF
NA | once | TRBJ1-1 | TRBV4-3 | TGCGCCAGCAGCCGAGAACTCACAGTGAACACTGAAGCTTTCTTT | CASSRELTVNTEAFF
NA | NA | TRBJ1-3 | TRBV10-2 | TGCGCCAGCAGTGCCGGAAACACCATATATTTT | CASSAGNTIYF
TRBD1 | NA | TRBJ2-1 | TRBV28 | TGTGCCAGCAGTTCTCCGGGACAGGTGGACAATGAGCAGTTCTTC | CASSSPGQVDNEQFF
NA | NA | TRBJ2-7 | TRBV7-2 | TGTGCCAGCAGCTCGCAGGCGGGATGGGAGCAGTACTTC | CASSSQAGWEQYF
TRBD1 | once | TRBJ1-1 | TRBV18 | TGTGCCAGCTCACGGGACAGCTGGAACACTGAAGCTTTCTTT | CASSRDSWNTEAFF
NA | few | TRBJ2-6 | TRBV28 | TGTGCCAGCAGTTTAGCTGGGGCCAACGTCCTGACTTTC | CASSLAGANVLTF
NA | NA | TRBJ1-1 | TRBV28 | TGTGCCAGCAGTTTACTCCGGGAGACTGAAGCTTTCTTT | CASSLLRETEAFF
NA | NA | TRBJ2-7 | TRBV28 | TGTGCCAGCAGTATTTCGGGACACCTCTACGAGCAGTACTTC | CASSISGHLYEQYF
NA | NA | TRBJ2-7 | TRBV7-2 | TGTGCCAGCAGCTTAGACAGAACCAACTACGAGCAGTACTTC | CASSLDRTNYEQYF
TRBD2 | NA | TRBJ2-3 | TRBV5-8 | TGTGCCAGCAGCTTGGGGGGACTAGCGGGGGCAGATACGCAGTATTTT | CASSLGGLAGADTQYF
NA | NA | TRBJ1-1 | TRBV10-1 | TGCGCCAGCAGTTGGCAGAAGAACACTGAAGCTTTCTTT | CASSWQKNTEAFF
TRBD1 | NA | TRBJ2-3 | TRBV19 | TGTGCCAGTAGTTCCCGGGACAGGGTTCAAGATACGCAGTATTTT | CASSSRDRVQDTQYF
TRBD2 | once | TRBJ2-7 | TRBV5-1 | TGCGCCAGCAGCTTTGGGCTAGCGGGTGTTTACGAGCAGTACTTC | CASSFGLAGVYEQYF
NA | NA | TRBJ2-7 | TRBV13 | TGTGCCAGCAGCTTAAGGCTTTTCGGAGAGCAGTACTTC | CASSLRLFGEQYF
NA | few | TRBJ2-2 | TRBV28 | TGTGCCAGCAGTTTCCCTGGGACCGGGGAGCTGTTTTTT | CASSFPGTGELFF
NA | once | TRBJ2-3 | TRBV5-1 | TGCGCCAGCAGCTTGGCAGCAGCGACAGATACGCAGTATTTT | CASSLAAATDTQYF
TRBD2 | NA | TRBJ2-3 | TRBV5-1 | TGCGCCAGCAGCTTGGGACTAGCGGGGTTAGGAGATACGCAGTATTTT | CASSLGLAGLGDTQYF
NA | NA | TRBJ1-5 | TRBV19 | TGTGCCGCGAGCGGTCTGTATAGCAATCAGCCCCAGCATTTT | CAASGLYSNQPQHF
NA | once | TRBJ2-2 | TRBV12-5 | TGTGCTAGTGGCCCGCCCGGTGTCGTAGACACCGGGGAGCTGTTTTTT | CASGPPGVVDTGELFF